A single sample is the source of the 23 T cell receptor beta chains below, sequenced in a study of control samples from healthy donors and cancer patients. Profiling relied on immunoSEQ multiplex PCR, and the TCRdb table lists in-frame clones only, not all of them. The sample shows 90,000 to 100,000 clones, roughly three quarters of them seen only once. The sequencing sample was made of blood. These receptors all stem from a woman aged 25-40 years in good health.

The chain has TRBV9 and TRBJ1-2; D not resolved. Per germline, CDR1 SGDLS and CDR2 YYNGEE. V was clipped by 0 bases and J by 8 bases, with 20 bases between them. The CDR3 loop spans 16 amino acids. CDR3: CASSVGPSSKDGGYTF. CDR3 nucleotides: TGTGCCAGCAGCGTAGGCCCCTCCTCGAAAGACGGAGGCTACACCTTC. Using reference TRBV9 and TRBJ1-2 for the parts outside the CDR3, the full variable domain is DSGVTQTPKHLITATGQRVTLRCSPRSGDLSVYWYQQSLDQGLQFLIQYYNGEERAKGNILERFSAQQFPDLHSELNLSSLELGDSALYFCASSVGPSSKDGGYTFGSGTRLTVV.

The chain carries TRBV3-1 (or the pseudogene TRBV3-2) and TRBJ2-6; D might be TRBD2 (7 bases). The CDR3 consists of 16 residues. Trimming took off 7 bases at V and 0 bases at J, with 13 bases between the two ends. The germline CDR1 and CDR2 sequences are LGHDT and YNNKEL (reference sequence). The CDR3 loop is CASNQAGASGANVLTF. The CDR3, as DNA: TGTGCCAGCAACCAGGCGGGGGCCTCTGGGGCCAACGTCCTGACTTTC.

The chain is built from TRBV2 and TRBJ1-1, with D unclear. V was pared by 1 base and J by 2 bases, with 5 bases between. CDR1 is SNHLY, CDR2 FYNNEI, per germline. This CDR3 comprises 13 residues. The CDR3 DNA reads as TGTGCCAGCAGTGAAGGCCCCAACACTGAAGCTTTCTTT. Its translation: CASSEGPNTEAFF.

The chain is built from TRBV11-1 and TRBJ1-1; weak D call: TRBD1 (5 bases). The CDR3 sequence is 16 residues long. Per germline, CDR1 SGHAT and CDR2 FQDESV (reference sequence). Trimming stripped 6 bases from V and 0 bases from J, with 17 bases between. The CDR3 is CASSPGGWSLNTEAFF. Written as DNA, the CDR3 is TGTGCCAGCAGTCCGGGGGGTTGGAGTCTGAACACTGAAGCTTTCTTT.

In DNA form, the CDR3 reads TGTGCCAGTAGCAGGGGCTACAATGAGCAGTTCTTC. Its translation: CASSRGYNEQFF. J is TRBJ2-1 and V is TRBV19; D is perhaps TRBD1 (6 bases). The V end lost 6 bases, the J end lost 3 bases, and 6 bases lay between the germline ends. The CDR3 extends over 12 amino acids. Germline V gene data show CDR1 as LNHDA and CDR2 as SQIVND (reference sequence).

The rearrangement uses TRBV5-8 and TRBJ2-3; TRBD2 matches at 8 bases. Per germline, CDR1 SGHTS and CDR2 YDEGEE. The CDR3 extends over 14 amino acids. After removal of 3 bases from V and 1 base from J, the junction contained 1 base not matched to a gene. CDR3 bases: TGTGCCAGCAGCTCCGGGGGGGGCACAGATACGCAGTATTTT. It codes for CASSSGGGTDTQYF.

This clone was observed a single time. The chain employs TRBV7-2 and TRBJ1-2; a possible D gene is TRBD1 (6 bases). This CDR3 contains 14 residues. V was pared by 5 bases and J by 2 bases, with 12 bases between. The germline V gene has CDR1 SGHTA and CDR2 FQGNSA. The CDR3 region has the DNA TGTGCCAGCAGCCGTTCGCAGGGGAACTATGGCTACACCTTC. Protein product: CASSRSQGNYGYTF.

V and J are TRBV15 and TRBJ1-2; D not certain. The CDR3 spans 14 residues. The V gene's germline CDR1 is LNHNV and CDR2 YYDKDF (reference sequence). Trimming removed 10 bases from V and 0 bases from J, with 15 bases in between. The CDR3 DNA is TGTGCCAACTCCTCCGACCTAGCTAACTATGGCTACACCTTC. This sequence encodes CANSSDLANYGYTF.

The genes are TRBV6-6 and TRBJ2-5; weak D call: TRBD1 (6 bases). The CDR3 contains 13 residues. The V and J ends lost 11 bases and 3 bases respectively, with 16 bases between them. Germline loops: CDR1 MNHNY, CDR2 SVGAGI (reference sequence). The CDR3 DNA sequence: TGTGCCGGAAAATCAGGGGTTGAAGAGACCCAGTACTTC. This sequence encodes CAGKSGVEETQYF.

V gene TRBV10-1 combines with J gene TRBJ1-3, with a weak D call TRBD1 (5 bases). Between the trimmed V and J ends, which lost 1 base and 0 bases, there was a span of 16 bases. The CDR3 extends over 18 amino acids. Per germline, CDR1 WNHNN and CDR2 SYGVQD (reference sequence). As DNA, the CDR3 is TGCGCCAGCAGTGAGTTCCTGACAGCCATTAACTCTGGAAACACCATATATTTT. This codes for CASSEFLTAINSGNTIYF.

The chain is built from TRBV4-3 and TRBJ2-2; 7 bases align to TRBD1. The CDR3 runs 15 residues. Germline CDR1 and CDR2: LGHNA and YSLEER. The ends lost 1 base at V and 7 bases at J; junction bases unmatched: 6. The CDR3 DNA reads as TGCGCCAGCAGCCAAGGGCAGGGGGTGGACGGGGAGCTGTTTTTT. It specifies CASSQGQGVDGELFF.

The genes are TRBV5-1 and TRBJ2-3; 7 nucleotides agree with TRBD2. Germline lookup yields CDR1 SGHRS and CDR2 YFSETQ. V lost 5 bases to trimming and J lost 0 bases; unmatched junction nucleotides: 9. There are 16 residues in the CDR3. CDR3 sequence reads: CASRPSGGRSTDTQYF. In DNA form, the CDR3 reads TGCGCCAGCAGGCCATCGGGCGGGAGAAGCACAGATACGCAGTATTTT.

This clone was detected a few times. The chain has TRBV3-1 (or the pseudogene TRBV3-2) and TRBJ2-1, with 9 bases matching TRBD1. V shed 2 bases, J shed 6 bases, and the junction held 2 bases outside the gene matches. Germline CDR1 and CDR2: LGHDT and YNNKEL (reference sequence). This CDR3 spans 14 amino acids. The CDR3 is CASSQRQGGNEQFF. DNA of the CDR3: TGTGCCAGCAGCCAAAGACAGGGGGGCAATGAGCAGTTCTTC.

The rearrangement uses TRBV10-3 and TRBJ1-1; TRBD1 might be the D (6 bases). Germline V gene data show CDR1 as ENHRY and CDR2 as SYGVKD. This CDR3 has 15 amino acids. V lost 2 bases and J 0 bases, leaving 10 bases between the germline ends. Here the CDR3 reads CAISERQELNTEAFF. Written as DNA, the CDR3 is TGTGCCATCAGTGAGCGACAGGAATTGAACACTGAAGCTTTCTTT.

CDR3 in DNA: TGTGCCAGCAGCGTGAGCGGGGGGGAAGGGAACGAGCAGTACTTC. Protein sequence: CASSVSGGEGNEQYF. The V gene is TRBV9, the J gene TRBJ2-7; 10 nucleotides match TRBD2. The CDR3 contains 15 residues. CDR1 and CDR2 from the germline V gene are SGDLS and YYNGEE. With V trimmed by 2 bases and J by 5 bases, 7 bases remained unmatched.

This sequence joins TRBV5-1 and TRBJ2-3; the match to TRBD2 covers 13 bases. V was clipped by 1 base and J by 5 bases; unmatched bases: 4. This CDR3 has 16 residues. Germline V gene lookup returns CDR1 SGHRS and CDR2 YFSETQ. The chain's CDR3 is CASSLTSGGAVDTQYF. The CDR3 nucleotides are TGCGCCAGCAGCTTGACTAGCGGGGGGGCTGTAGATACGCAGTATTTT. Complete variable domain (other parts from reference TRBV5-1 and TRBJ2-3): KAGVTQTPRYLIKTRGQQVTLSCSPISGHRSVSWYQQTPGQGLQFLFEYFSETQRNKGNFPGRFSGRQFSNSRSEMNVSTLELGDSALYLCASSLTSGGAVDTQYFGPGTRLTVL.

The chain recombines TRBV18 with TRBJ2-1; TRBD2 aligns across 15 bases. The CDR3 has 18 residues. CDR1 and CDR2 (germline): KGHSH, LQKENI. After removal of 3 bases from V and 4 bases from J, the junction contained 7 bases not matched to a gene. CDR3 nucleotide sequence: TGTGCCAGCTCACCCGGGACTAGCGGGGGGAATAGGTACAATGAGCAGTTCTTC. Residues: CASSPGTSGGNRYNEQFF.

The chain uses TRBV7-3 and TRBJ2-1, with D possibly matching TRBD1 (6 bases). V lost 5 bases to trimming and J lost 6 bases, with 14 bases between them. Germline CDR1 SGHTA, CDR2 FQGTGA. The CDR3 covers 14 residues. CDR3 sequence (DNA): TGTGCCAGCAGCCCTCGACAGGCCCCCAATGAGCAGTTCTTC. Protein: CASSPRQAPNEQFF.

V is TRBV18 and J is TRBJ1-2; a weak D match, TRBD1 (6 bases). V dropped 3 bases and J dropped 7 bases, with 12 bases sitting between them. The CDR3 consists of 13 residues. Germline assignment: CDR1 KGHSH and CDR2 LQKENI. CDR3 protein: CASSPDRMAGYTF. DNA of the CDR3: TGTGCCAGCTCACCCGACAGGATGGCTGGCTACACCTTC.

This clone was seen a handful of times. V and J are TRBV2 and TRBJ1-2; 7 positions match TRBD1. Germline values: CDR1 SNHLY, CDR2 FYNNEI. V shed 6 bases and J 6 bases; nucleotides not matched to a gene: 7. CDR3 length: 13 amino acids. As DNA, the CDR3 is TGTGCCAGCAGGAGGGGGCAGGCGAATGGCTACACCTTC. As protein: CASRRGQANGYTF.

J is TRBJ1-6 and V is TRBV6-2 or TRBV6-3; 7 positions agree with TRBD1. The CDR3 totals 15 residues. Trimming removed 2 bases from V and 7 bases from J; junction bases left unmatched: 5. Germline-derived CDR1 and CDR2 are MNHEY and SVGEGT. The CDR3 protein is CASSYGTAGNSPLHF. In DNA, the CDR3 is TGTGCCAGCAGTTACGGGACAGCCGGGAATTCACCCCTCCACTTT.

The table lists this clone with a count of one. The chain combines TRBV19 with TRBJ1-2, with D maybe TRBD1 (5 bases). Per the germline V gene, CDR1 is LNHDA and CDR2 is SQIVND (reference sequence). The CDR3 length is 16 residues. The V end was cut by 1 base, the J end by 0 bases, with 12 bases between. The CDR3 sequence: CASSIGVRGANYGYTF. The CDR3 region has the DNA TGTGCCAGTAGTATAGGGGTTAGGGGAGCTAACTATGGCTACACCTTC.

The CDR3 DNA sequence: TGCGCCAGCAGCTTTAGGGGGACTAGCACAGATACGCAGTATTTT. Its protein is CASSFRGTSTDTQYF. This sequence joins TRBV5-1 and TRBJ2-3; perhaps D is TRBD1 or TRBD2 (6 bases each). CDR1 is SGHRS, CDR2 YFSETQ, per germline. Trimming stripped 2 bases from V and 0 bases from J, with 10 bases between. This CDR3 comprises 15 residues. Looking up the rest from reference TRBV5-1 and TRBJ2-3 gives the full variable domain: KAGVTQTPRYLIKTRGQQVTLSCSPISGHRSVSWYQQTPGQGLQFLFEYFSETQRNKGNFPGRFSGRQFSNSRSEMNVSTLELGDSALYLCASSFRGTSTDTQYFGPGTRLTVL.